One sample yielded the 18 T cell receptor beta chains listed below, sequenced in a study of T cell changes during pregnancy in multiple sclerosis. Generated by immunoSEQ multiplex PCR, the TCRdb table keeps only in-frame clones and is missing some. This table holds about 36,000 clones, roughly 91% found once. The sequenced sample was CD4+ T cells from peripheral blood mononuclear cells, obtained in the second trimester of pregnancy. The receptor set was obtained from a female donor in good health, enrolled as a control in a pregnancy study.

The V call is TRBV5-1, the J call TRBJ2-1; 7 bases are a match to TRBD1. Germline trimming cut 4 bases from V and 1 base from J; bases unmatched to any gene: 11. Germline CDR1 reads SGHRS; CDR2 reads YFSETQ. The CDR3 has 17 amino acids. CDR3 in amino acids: CASSHRTGTDSYNEQFF. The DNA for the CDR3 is TGCGCCAGCAGCCACAGGACTGGGACAGATTCCTACAATGAGCAGTTCTTC.

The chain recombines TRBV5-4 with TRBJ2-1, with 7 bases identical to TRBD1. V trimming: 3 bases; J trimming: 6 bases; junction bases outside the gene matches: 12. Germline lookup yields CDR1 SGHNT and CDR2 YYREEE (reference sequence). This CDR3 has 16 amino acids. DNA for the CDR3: TGTGCCAGCAGCTCCCAAGGACAGGTTCCCCTCAATGAGCAGTTCTTC. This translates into CASSSQGQVPLNEQFF.

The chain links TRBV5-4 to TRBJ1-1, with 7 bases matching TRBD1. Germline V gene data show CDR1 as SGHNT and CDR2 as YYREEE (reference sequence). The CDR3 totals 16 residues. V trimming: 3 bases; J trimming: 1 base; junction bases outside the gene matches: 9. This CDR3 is CASSSKRQGSNTEAFF. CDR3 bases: TGTGCCAGCAGCTCGAAACGACAGGGCTCGAACACTGAAGCTTTCTTT.

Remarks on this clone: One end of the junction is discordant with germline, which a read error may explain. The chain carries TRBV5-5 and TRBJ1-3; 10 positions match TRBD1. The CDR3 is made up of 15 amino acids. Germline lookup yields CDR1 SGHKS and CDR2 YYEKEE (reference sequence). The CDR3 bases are TGTGCCAGCAGTTTGGGACAGGGGATTGGAAACACCATATATTTT. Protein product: CASSLGQGIGNTIYF.

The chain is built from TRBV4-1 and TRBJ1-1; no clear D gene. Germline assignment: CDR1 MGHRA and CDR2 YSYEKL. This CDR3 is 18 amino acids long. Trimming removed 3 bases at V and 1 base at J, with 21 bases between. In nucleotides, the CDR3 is TGCGCCAGCAGCCAGGTCCCTATCATCAGAGGCGGGAACACTGAAGCTTTCTTT. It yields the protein CASSQVPIIRGGNTEAFF.

CDR3 loop: CASSQGGDRGRIDTQYF. The CDR3 DNA is TGTGCCAGCAGCCAGGGGGGGGACAGGGGGCGCATAGATACGCAGTATTTT. The chain uses TRBV21-1 and TRBJ2-3; the DNA was not used to check the table's D call, TRBD1. TRBV21-1 is a recognized pseudogene. The CDR3 loop spans 17 amino acids.

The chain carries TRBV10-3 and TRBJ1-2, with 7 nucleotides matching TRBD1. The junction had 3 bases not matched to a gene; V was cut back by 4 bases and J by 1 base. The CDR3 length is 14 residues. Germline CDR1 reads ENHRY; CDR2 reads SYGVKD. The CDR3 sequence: CAISATGSNYGYTF. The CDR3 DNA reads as TGTGCCATCAGTGCGACAGGGAGTAACTATGGCTACACCTTC.

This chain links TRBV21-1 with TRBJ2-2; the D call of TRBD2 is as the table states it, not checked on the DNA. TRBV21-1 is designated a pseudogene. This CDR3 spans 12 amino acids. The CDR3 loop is CASSKVYGELFF. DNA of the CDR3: TGTGCCAGCAGCAAAGTGTACGGGGAGCTGTTTTTT.

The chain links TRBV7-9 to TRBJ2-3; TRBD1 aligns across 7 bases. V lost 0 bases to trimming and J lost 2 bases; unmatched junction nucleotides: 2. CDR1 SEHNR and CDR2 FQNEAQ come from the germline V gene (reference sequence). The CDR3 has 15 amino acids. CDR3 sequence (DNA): TGTGCCAGCAGCTTAGCGCAGGGGGACACAGATACGCAGTATTTT. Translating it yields CASSLAQGDTDTQYF. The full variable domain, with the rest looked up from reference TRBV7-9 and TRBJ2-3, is DTGVSQNPRHKITKRGQNVTFRCDPISEHNRLYWYRQTLGQGPEFLTYFQNEAQLEKSRLLSDRFSAERPKGSFSTLEIQRTEQGDSAMYLCASSLAQGDTDTQYFGPGTRLTVL.

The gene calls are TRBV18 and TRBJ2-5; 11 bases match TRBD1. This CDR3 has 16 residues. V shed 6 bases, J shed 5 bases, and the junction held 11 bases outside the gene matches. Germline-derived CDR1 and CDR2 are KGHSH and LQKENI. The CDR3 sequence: CASSPFGQGAKETQYF. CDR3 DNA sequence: TGTGCCAGCTCCCCTTTTGGACAGGGGGCCAAGGAGACCCAGTACTTC.

The CDR3 sequence: CAWEGDSTEAFF. Written as DNA, the CDR3 is TGTGCCTGGGAGGGGGACAGCACTGAAGCTTTCTTT. The chain employs TRBV30 and TRBJ1-1; TRBD1 matches at 7 bases. Losses at the gene ends were 5 bases for V and 4 bases for J; bases not matched to a gene: 4. Germline V gives CDR1 GTSNPN, CDR2 SVGIG (reference sequence). The CDR3 is 12 residues long. Complete variable domain (other parts from reference TRBV30 and TRBJ1-1): SQTIHQWPATLVQPVGSPLSLECTVEGTSNPNLYWYRQAAGRGLQLLFYSVGIGQISSEVPQNLSASRPQDRQFILSSKKLLLSDSGFYLCAWEGDSTEAFFGQGTRLTVV.

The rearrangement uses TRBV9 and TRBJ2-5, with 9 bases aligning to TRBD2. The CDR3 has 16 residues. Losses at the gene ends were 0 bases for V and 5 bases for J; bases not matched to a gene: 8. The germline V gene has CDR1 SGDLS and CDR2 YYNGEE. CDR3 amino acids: CASSVEGGGGAETQYF. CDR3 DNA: TGTGCCAGCAGCGTAGAAGGCGGGGGGGGCGCCGAGACCCAGTACTTC.

CDR3 sequence (DNA): TGTGCCAGCAGCGGACCTAGCGGGGGTGTCGATACGCAGTATTTT. This sequence encodes CASSGPSGGVDTQYF. This rearrangement joins TRBV9 to TRBJ2-3; 10 bases agree with TRBD2. This CDR3 is 15 amino acids long. Looked up from germline, CDR1 is SGDLS and CDR2 is YYNGEE. V lost 3 bases to trimming and J lost 6 bases; unmatched junction nucleotides: 7.

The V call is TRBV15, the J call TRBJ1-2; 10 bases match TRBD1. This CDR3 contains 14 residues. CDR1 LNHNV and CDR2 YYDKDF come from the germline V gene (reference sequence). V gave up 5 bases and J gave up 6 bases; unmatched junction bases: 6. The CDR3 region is CATSGDRGFHGYTF. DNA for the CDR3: TGTGCCACCAGCGGGGACAGGGGATTCCATGGCTACACCTTC. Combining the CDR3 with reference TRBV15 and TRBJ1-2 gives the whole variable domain DAMVIQNPRYQVTQFGKPVTLSCSQTLNHNVMYWYQQKSSQAPKLLFHYYDKDFNNEADTPDNFQSRRPNTSFCFLDIRSPGLGDTAMYLCATSGDRGFHGYTFGSGTRLTVV.

The DNA for the CDR3 is TGTGCCAGCAGCTCAGACACTTCCTACGAGCAGTACTTC. Its protein product is CASSSDTSYEQYF. The J gene is TRBJ2-7, the V gene TRBV7-2; the D is unclear. In germline, CDR1 is SGHTA, CDR2 FQGNSA. V was trimmed by 4 bases and J by 1 base, leaving 8 bases between them. The CDR3 loop spans 13 amino acids.

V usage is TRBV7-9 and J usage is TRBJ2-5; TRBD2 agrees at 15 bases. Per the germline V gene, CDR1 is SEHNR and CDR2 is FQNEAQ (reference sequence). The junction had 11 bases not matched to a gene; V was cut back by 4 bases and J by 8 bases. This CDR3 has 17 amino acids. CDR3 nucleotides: TGTGCCAGCAGCTCCGGACTAGCGGGAGGGCCTGAGGGAACCCAGTACTTC. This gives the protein CASSSGLAGGPEGTQYF.

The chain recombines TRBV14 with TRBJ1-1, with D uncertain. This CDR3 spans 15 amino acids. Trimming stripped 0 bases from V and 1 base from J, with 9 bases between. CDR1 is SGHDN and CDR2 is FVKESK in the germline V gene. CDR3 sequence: CASSQDFDSNTEAFF. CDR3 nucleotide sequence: TGTGCCAGCAGCCAAGATTTCGACTCGAACACTGAAGCTTTCTTT.

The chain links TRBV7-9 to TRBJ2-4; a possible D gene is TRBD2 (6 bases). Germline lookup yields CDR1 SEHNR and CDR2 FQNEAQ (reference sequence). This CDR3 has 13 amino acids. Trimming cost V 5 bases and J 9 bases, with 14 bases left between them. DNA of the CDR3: TGTGCCAGCAGCACCCGGGACTCAGCCATTCAGTACTTC. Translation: CASSTRDSAIQYF.